This note documents a single T cell receptor (beta chain) sequence. Its matching antigen is unknown. The data derive from a study of cytomegalovirus exposure and HLA in healthy donors. Study-level results: The authors later found most CMV-associated TCR beta chains appeared HLA-restricted. Among immune exposure information, only CMV serostatus was available.

This CDR3 is built from 17 residues. The V gene's germline CDR1 is MDHEN and CDR2 SYDVKM. With 5 bases clipped from V and 3 bases from J, the junction kept 12 bases outside the gene matches. The PCR employed 60 Vbeta primers together with 13 Jbeta primers. Produced via immunoSEQ multiplex PCR; TCRdb's table is partial and in-frame only. This sample's clone table lists 65,000 to 85,000 clones. This rearrangement joins TRBV28 to TRBJ2-1, with 8 bases identical to TRBD1. The material sequenced was PBMCs. This receptor was obtained from a female donor in good health and CMV-seropositive. The CDR3 DNA reads TGTGCCAGCAGTCGACCCCACTTGGGACAGGTCTACAATGAGCAGTTCTTC. This translates into CASSRPHLGQVYNEQFF.